The 16 T cell receptor beta chains given below trace back to one sample, sequenced in a study of cytomegalovirus exposure and HLA in healthy donors. The PCR contained 60 Vbeta and 13 Jbeta primers. Assay: immunoSEQ multiplex PCR; the TCRdb copy retains only in-frame clones and omits some. The sample lists some 190,000 clones; approximately 80% were seen once. Sequencing was done on a sample of PBMCs. These receptors all come from a man aged 18 to 30 in good health and CMV-seronegative.

The chain joins TRBV5-1 to TRBJ2-5; TRBD2 agrees at 7 bases. Unmatched junction bases numbered 14, after V lost 4 bases and J lost 5 bases. The CDR3 runs to 16 residues. Germline V lookup: CDR1 SGHRS, CDR2 YFSETQ. This CDR3 reads CASSPGTSDRGETQYF. The CDR3 nucleotides are TGCGCCAGCAGCCCAGGAACTAGCGACAGAGGCGAGACCCAGTACTTC.

The rearrangement links TRBV5-3 to TRBJ2-7; the D is unclear. TRBV5-3 is an open reading frame whose function is uncertain. Trimming took 9 bases from V and 5 from J, leaving 3 bases between them. The CDR3 extends over 8 amino acids. CDR3 coding DNA: TGTGCCACAGACGAGCAGTACTTC. It specifies CATDEQYF.

The V and J genes are TRBV27 and TRBJ1-4, with 12 nucleotides matching TRBD1. V was clipped by 5 bases and J by 9 bases; unmatched bases: 7. Germline V CDR1 and CDR2: MNHEY, SMNVEV (reference sequence). There are 15 residues in the CDR3. CDR3 protein: CASSIRRDRGQKLFF. The CDR3 DNA reads as TGTGCCAGCAGTATACGACGGGACAGGGGGCAAAAACTGTTTTTT.

This sequence joins TRBV7-3 and TRBJ1-5; possibly TRBD1 for D (5 bases). V was trimmed by 0 bases and J by 4 bases, leaving 10 bases between them. CDR1 and CDR2 from the germline V gene are SGHTA and FQGTGA. There are 15 residues in the CDR3. CDR3 coding DNA: TGTGCCAGCAGCTTAACGGGCGGGGCGAATCAGCCCCAGCATTTT. Protein sequence: CASSLTGGANQPQHF. Together with reference TRBV7-3 and TRBJ1-5, the CDR3 gives the full variable domain: GAGVSQTPSNKVTEKGKYVELRCDPISGHTALYWYRQSLGQGPEFLIYFQGTGAADDSGLPNDRFFAVRPEGSVSTLKIQRTERGDSAVYLCASSLTGGANQPQHFGDGTRLSIL.

V usage is TRBV7-2 and J usage is TRBJ1-5; possible D gene TRBD1, 5 bases. The CDR3 totals 15 residues. CDR1 and CDR2 from the germline V gene are SGHTA and FQGNSA. V dropped 0 bases and J dropped 5 bases, with 11 bases sitting between them. The CDR3 DNA follows: TGTGCCAGCAGCTTAGCGCGGCGGGGGGATCAGCCCCAGCATTTT. Amino acids: CASSLARRGDQPQHF. The complete variable domain, with remaining parts taken from reference TRBV7-2 and TRBJ1-5, reads GAGVSQSPSNKVTEKGKDVELRCDPISGHTALYWYRQSLGQGLEFLIYFQGNSAPDKSGLPSDRFSAERTGGSVSTLTIQRTQQEDSAVYLCASSLARRGDQPQHFGDGTRLSIL.

With respect to this clone: Other DNA sequences in the same sample also yield this CDR3. The rearrangement joins TRBV9 to TRBJ2-5, with 10 bases aligning to TRBD2. This CDR3 comprises 17 residues. J was trimmed by 4 bases and V by 0 bases; bases with no gene match: 9. The germline gives CDR1 SGDLS, CDR2 YYNGEE. CDR3 DNA: TGTGCCAGCAGCGTAGAGATTAGCGGGGGGATCAGAGAGACCCAGTACTTC. This sequence encodes CASSVEISGGIRETQYF.

The chain uses TRBV30 and TRBJ1-1; no definite D call. CDR1 and CDR2 (germline): GTSNPN, SVGIG (reference sequence). The V gene lost 4 bases and the J gene lost 1 base, with 10 bases spanning the gap. The length of the CDR3 is 13 residues. Here the CDR3 DNA reads TGTGCCTGGACTCGAGGCGGGAACACTGAAGCTTTCTTT. It yields the protein CAWTRGGNTEAFF.

The chain has TRBV27 and TRBJ1-5; a possible D gene is TRBD1 (5 bases). The germline CDR1 and CDR2 sequences are MNHEY and SMNVEV (reference sequence). Trimming left V 5 bases short and J 4 bases short, with 15 bases between. This CDR3 is built from 15 residues. CDR3 region: CASSGGGGLNQPQHF. The CDR3 bases are TGTGCCAGCAGTGGGGGAGGTGGATTGAATCAGCCCCAGCATTTT.

The rearrangement uses TRBV29-1 and TRBJ1-2; 9 bases fit TRBD1. V shed 5 bases, J shed 4 bases, and the junction held 11 bases outside the gene matches. The CDR3 has 15 residues. Germline values: CDR1 SQVTM, CDR2 ANQGSEA. Written as DNA, the CDR3 is TGCAGCGTTATCCCCGGGACAGGGAGTTCCTATGGCTACACCTTC. As protein: CSVIPGTGSSYGYTF.

This clone was seen once. The chain uses TRBV7-8 and TRBJ1-3; D might be TRBD1 (5 bases). Germline CDR1 and CDR2: SGHVS and FQNEAQ. The V end was cut by 3 bases, the J end by 3 bases, with 9 bases between. CDR3 size: 14 residues. CDR3 amino acids: CASSFGQSGNTIYF. For the CDR3, the DNA is TGTGCCAGCAGCTTCGGACAAAGTGGAAACACCATATATTTT.

This sequence joins TRBV13 and TRBJ2-2, with D perhaps matching TRBD2 (5 bases). Germline assignment: CDR1 PRHDT and CDR2 FYEKMQ (reference sequence). The CDR3 runs 15 residues. V was cut by 1 base and J by 7 bases, with 13 bases left in between. The CDR3 here is CASSLVSDRGGELFF. The CDR3 DNA reads as TGTGCCAGCAGCTTAGTCTCGGACCGGGGCGGGGAGCTGTTTTTT.

This clone came up once. The chain joins TRBV27 to TRBJ2-6, with D tentatively TRBD2 (6 bases). This CDR3 contains 17 residues. Between the trimmed V and J ends, which lost 2 bases and 0 bases, there was a span of 11 bases. The germline CDR1 and CDR2 sequences are MNHEY and SMNVEV (reference sequence). The CDR3 region is CASSLGGSFSGANVLTF. The CDR3, as DNA: TGTGCCAGCAGTTTAGGAGGGAGCTTCTCTGGGGCCAACGTCCTGACTTTC. The full variable domain, in which reference TRBV27 and TRBJ2-6 provide the parts outside the CDR3, is EAQVTQNPRYLITVTGKKLTVTCSQNMNHEYMSWYRQDPGLGLRQIYYSMNVEVTDKGDVPEGYKVSRKEKRNFPLILESPSPNQTSLYFCASSLGGSFSGANVLTFGAGSRLTVL.

The chain combines TRBV11-2 with TRBJ1-1; 10 bases line up with TRBD1. Germline CDR1 reads SGHAT; CDR2 reads FQNNGV. The length of the CDR3 is 14 residues. V shed 2 bases, J shed 5 bases, and the junction held 2 bases outside the gene matches. The CDR3 spells CASSLRTGGTEAFF. As DNA, the CDR3 is TGTGCCAGCAGCTTAAGGACAGGGGGGACTGAAGCTTTCTTT.

This clone was observed once. The V and J genes are TRBV9 and TRBJ1-1, with 9 bases matching TRBD1. CDR1 and CDR2 (germline): SGDLS, YYNGEE. This CDR3 comprises 12 residues. Germline trimming cut 5 bases from V and 9 bases from J; bases unmatched to any gene: 5. CDR3 sequence reads: CASSMGQGKAFF. As DNA, the CDR3 is TGTGCCAGCAGTATGGGACAGGGTAAAGCTTTCTTT.

V is TRBV5-1 and J is TRBJ2-7; TRBD2 is a possible D gene (8 bases). Germline CDR1 SGHRS, CDR2 YFSETQ. Between the trimmed V and J ends, which lost 4 bases and 6 bases, there was a span of 17 bases. The CDR3 length is 14 residues. In DNA form, the CDR3 reads TGCGCCAGCAGCCACGGGAGGGGGCTCGTCGAGCAGTACTTC. This translates into CASSHGRGLVEQYF.

This clone was seen only a few times. V is TRBV9 and J is TRBJ1-6; D uncertain. V was trimmed by 4 bases and J by 7 bases, leaving 12 bases between them. The CDR3 consists of 14 residues. Germline CDR1 is SGDLS and CDR2 is YYNGEE. This chain's CDR3 is CASSPITRNSPLHF. The CDR3 coding sequence is TGTGCCAGCAGCCCCATCACGCGGAATTCACCCCTCCACTTT.